Listed below are T cell receptor beta chains from one sample, sequenced in a study of vaccination and CD4 T cells after COVID-19. Antigens of these TCRs are unknown. TCRdb ran MiXCR on the PCR reads and lists one entry per CDR3 protein. This table has 9,500 to 14,000 distinct CDR3 sequences, almost 40% appearing once. The source material was CD4+ T cells from blood, cultured in vitro. These receptors were taken from a human donor in good health. The CDR3 runs from the conserved cysteine through the conserved F or W. The D gene is left open where the match is weak. Size tells how often a clone was seen (once, few, many) or the class of an expanded clone, and some rows leave it out.

abundance	v_gene	j_gene	d_gene	CDR3nt	CDR3aa
-	TRBV20-1	TRBJ2-1	-	TGCAGTGCTAGAGATCCCCTCCGCAATGAGCAGTTCTTC	CSARDPLRNEQFF
-	TRBV5-4	TRBJ2-1	TRBD1	TGTGCCAGCAGCTTGGTACGGACAGGGGGCTACAATGAGCAGTTCTTC	CASSLVRTGGYNEQFF
few	TRBV9	TRBJ1-6	-	TGTGCCAGCAGCGGCCTCAGCGGAAGAGGGTCACCCCTCCACTTT	CASSGLSGRGSPLHF
few	TRBV6-2/TRBV6-3	TRBJ1-1	-	TGTGCCAGCAGTTACGGGGGATTTAACACTGAAGCTTTCTTT	CASSYGGFNTEAFF
-	TRBV5-8	TRBJ2-3	TRBD2	TGTGCCAGCAGCTTGGGCAGCGGGAGGACAGATACGCAGTATTTT	CASSLGSGRTDTQYF
few	TRBV6-5	TRBJ1-6	-	TGTGCCAGCAGTTACAACAGTGAAGGGAATTCACCCCTCCACTTT	CASSYNSEGNSPLHF
-	TRBV7-9	TRBJ1-2	TRBD1	TGTGCCAGCAGCCACGAAGGGGGGACAGGGAGTAGTGGCTACACCTTC	CASSHEGGTGSSGYTF
few	TRBV19	TRBJ2-7	-	TGTGCCAGTAGTATAGTGAAGTCCGAGCAGTACTTC	CASSIVKSEQYF
-	TRBV7-9	TRBJ1-2	-	TGTGCCAGCAGCCCCGACCCCTATGGCTACACCTTC	CASSPDPYGYTF
-	TRBV20-1	TRBJ2-7	TRBD1	TGCAGTGCGGCTGAGACAGGGAGTATAACCTACGAGCAGTACTTC	CSAAETGSITYEQYF
few	TRBV15	TRBJ2-7	-	TGTGCCACCAGCAAGGCGGGGACCTCCTACGAGCAGTACTTC	CATSKAGTSYEQYF
once	TRBV30	TRBJ2-7	TRBD2	TGTGCCTGGACTAGCGGGACCTACGAGCAGTACTTC	CAWTSGTYEQYF
medium-sized	TRBV28	TRBJ1-1	TRBD1	TGTGCCAGCAGTCAGACAGGGTGGTTGAACACTGAAGCTTTCTTT	CASSQTGWLNTEAFF
-	TRBV15	TRBJ1-5	-	TGTGCCACCAGCATGAGCAATCAGCCCCAGCATTTT	CATSMSNQPQHF
-	TRBV5-1	TRBJ1-5	TRBD1	TGCGCCAGCAGCGCCACAGGGGATGGCAATCAGCCCCAGCATTTT	CASSATGDGNQPQHF
few	TRBV6-2/TRBV6-3	TRBJ2-3	-	TGTGCCAGCAGTTACTCCGGCGGGTTCGCAGATACGCAGTATTTT	CASSYSGGFADTQYF
-	TRBV12-5	TRBJ2-1	TRBD1	TGTGCTAGTGGTTTGGCACAGGGGTCCCACAATGAGCAGTTCTTC	CASGLAQGSHNEQFF
-	TRBV28	TRBJ1-6	-	TGTGCCAGCGGAAGCTCCTATAATTCACCCCTCCACTTT	CASGSSYNSPLHF
-	TRBV6-1	TRBJ1-2	-	TGTGCCGGCAGGGAGACGGCAAACTATGGCTACACCTTC	CAGRETANYGYTF
few	TRBV20-1	TRBJ2-3	TRBD2	TGCAGTGCTGGCCCTCCGGGAGGTAGCACAGATACGCAGTATTTT	CSAGPPGGSTDTQYF
few	TRBV7-9	TRBJ2-2	TRBD2	TGTGCCAGCATGACTAGCGCGAACACCGGGGAGCTGTTTTTT	CASMTSANTGELFF
-	TRBV6-1	TRBJ1-5	-	TGTGCCAGCAACATCGGATATAATCAGCCCCAGCATTTT	CASNIGYNQPQHF
once	TRBV7-7	TRBJ2-5	TRBD1	TGTGCTAGCAGCTTAGTAGGGGGACAGGGTTCGGAGACCCAGTGCTTC	CASSLVGGQGSETQCF
few	TRBV5-3	TRBJ1-1	-	TGTGCCAGAAGCCCCGGGGACCAAGTGAACACTGAAGCTTTCTTT	CARSPGDQVNTEAFF
few	TRBV6-1	TRBJ2-3	-	TGTGCCAGCAGCCCCCGACTAGTGGATACGCAGTATTTT	CASSPRLVDTQYF
few	TRBV7-2	TRBJ2-7	TRBD2	TGTGCCAGCAGCGCACCAGGGACTAGCGGGAGACTTGAGGACTTC	CASSAPGTSGRLEDF
few	TRBV20-1	TRBJ1-1	-	TGCAGTGCTCAAATAGGACGGCTCGAAGCTTTCTTT	CSAQIGRLEAFF
-	TRBV20-1	TRBJ1-1	-	TGCAGTGCTAGAGATCCTCCGGGGAACACTGAAGCTTTCTTT	CSARDPPGNTEAFF
few	TRBV15	TRBJ1-2	-	TGTGCCACCAGTCAACGAGGATTTAGTGGCTACACCTTC	CATSQRGFSGYTF
-	TRBV9	TRBJ2-2	-	TGTGCCAGCAGCGTAGAGGGGGGAAGGCTACTCAACACCGGGGAGCTGTTTTTT	CASSVEGGRLLNTGELFF
-	TRBV7-6	TRBJ1-1	-	TGTGCCAGCAGCTTAGGTGGGGACGCCAAAGCTTTCTTT	CASSLGGDAKAFF
few	TRBV6-2/TRBV6-3	TRBJ2-7	TRBD1	TGTGCCAGCAGTTACTGGGACAGGGAGGAGGACGAGCAGTACTTC	CASSYWDREEDEQYF
-	TRBV6-1	TRBJ1-5	TRBD1	TGTGCCAACAGTGACAGGGGGGGCAATCAGCCCCAGCATTTT	CANSDRGGNQPQHF
few	TRBV27	TRBJ2-1	-	TGTGCCAGCAGTTCCCGACCTAATCCGCAGTTCTTC	CASSSRPNPQFF
-	TRBV24-1	TRBJ2-5	TRBD1	TGTGCCACCAGTGGAACGACAGGGCCCGGCGAGACCCAGTACTTC	CATSGTTGPGETQYF
few	TRBV20-1	TRBJ2-3	-	TGCAGTGCTAGAGATCGCGTGGCGGGACGTACGCAGTATTTT	CSARDRVAGRTQYF
-	TRBV20-1	TRBJ2-3	-	TGCAGTGCAGAGGGCCGGGACGGAAGCACAGATACGCAGTATTTT	CSAEGRDGSTDTQYF
few	TRBV7-9	TRBJ1-1	-	TGTGCCAGCAGCTTAGGGGTTGGCACTGAAGCTTTCTTT	CASSLGVGTEAFF